The sample holds a few counts of the clone carrying this T cell receptor (beta chain). Its antigen is as yet unknown. The sample is drawn from a study of cytomegalovirus exposure and HLA in healthy donors. Study results and limitations: In vitro assays verified that three CMV-associated chains recognized CMV antigens specifically. TCR beta sequences reportedly predicted most subjects' HLA-A and HLA-B alleles accurately.

Trimming shortened V by 0 bases and J by 5 bases, and 14 bases separated the two germline ends. The CDR3 runs 15 residues. Germline V gives CDR1 SGDLS, CDR2 YYNGEE. The PCR was carried out with 60 Vbeta primers and 13 Jbeta primers. Libraries were prepared by immunoSEQ multiplex PCR; TCRdb keeps only in-frame clonotypes and omits some of them. The sample has 150,000 to 200,000 clones, around 68% seen once; the top ten hold approximately 1.5%. The V and J genes are TRBV9 and TRBJ1-2, with D hard to call. This receptor was identified in a man aged 50-59 years in good health and CMV-seronegative. Specimen: PBMCs. In DNA, the CDR3 is TGTGCCAGCAGCGTAGAGGCAGGCCCACATTATGGCTACACCTTC. Translating gives CASSVEAGPHYGYTF.